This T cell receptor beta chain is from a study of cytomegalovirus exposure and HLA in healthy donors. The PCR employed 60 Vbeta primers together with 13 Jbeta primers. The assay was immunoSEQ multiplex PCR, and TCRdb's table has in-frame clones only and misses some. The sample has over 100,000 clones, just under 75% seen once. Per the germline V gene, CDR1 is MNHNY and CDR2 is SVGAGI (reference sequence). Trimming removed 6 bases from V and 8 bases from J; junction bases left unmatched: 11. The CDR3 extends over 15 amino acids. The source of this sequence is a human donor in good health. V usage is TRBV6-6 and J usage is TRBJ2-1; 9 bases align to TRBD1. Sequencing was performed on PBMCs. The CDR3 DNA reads TGTGCCAGCAGAAGCCGGGACAGGGAGATCGATGAGCAGTTCTTC. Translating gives CASRSRDREIDEQFF.